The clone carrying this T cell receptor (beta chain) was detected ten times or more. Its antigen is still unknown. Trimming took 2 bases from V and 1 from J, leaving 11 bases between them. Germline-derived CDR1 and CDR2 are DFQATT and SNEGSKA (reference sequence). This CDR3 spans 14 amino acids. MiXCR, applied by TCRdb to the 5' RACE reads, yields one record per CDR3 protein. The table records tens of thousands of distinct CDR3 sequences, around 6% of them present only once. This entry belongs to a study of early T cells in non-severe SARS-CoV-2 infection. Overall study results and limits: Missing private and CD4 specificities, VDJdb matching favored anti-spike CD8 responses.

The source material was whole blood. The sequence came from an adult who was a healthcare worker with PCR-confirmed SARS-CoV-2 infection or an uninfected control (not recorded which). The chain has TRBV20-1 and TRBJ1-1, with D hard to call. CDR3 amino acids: CSARIKEGNTEAFF. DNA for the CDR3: TGCAGTGCTAGAATTAAGGAGGGGAACACTGAAGCTTTCTTT.